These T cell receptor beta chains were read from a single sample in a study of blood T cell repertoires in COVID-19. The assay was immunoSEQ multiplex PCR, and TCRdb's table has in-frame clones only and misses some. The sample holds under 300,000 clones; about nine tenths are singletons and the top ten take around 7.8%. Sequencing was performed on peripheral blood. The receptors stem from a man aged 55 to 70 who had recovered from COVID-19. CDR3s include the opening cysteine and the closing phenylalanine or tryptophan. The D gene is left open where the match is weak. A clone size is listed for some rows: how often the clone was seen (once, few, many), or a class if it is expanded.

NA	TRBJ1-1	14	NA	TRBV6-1	TGTGCCAGCAGTGAACCGACAGCTCGGCGCGCTGCTTTCTTT	CASSEPTARRAAFF
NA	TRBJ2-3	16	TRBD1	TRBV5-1	TGCGCCAGCAGATCCGGACAGGGGAGTTGGTCAGATACGCAGTATTTT	CASRSGQGSWSDTQYF
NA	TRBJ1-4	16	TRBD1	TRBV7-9	TGTGCCAGCAGCCCCCGACCGGGACAGCCCCAAGAAAAACTGTTTTTT	CASSPRPGQPQEKLFF
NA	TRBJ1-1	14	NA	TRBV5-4	TGTGCCAGCAGCCCACCGGGGATTTCGACTGAAGCTTTCTTT	CASSPPGISTEAFF
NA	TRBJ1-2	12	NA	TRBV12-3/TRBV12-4	TGTGCCAGCAGTTTAGGGGGGGAGGGCTGCACCTTC	CASSLGGEGCTF
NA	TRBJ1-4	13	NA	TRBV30	TGTGCCTGGAGTGTACAGGGAAGTGAAAAACTGTTTTTT	CAWSVQGSEKLFF
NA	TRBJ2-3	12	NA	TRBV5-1	TGCGCCAGCAGCCCCACGGGAAATACGCAGTATTTT	CASSPTGNTQYF
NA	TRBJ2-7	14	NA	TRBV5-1	TGCGCCAGCAGCTTCGGTTTAAGTTCCTACGAGCAGTACTTC	CASSFGLSSYEQYF
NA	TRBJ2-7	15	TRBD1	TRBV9	TGTGCCAGCAGCGCCTTCCCGGGACAGGGCTTCGAGCAGTACTTC	CASSAFPGQGFEQYF
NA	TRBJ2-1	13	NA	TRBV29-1	TGCAGCGTTGAATGGGCCCTCTCGAATGAGCAGTTCTTC	CSVEWALSNEQFF
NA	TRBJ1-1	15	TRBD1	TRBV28	TGTGCCAGCAGGACGCCGGGACAGGTGAACACTGAAGCTTTCTTT	CASRTPGQVNTEAFF
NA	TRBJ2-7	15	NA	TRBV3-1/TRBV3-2	TGTGCCAGCAGCCAACGTGGTGGGAGTCAGTTCGAGCAGTACTTC	CASSQRGGSQFEQYF
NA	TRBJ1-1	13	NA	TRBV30	TGTGCCTGGAGAGGGGTTGGGGACACTGAAGCTTTCTTT	CAWRGVGDTEAFF
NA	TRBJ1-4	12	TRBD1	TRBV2	TGTGCCAGCGCCAGGGGGGATAGTGTACTGTTTTTT	CASARGDSVLFF
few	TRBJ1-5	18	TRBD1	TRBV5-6	TGTGCCAGCAGCCCGTCATACGGGACAGAACTATTCAATCAGCCCCAGCATTTT	CASSPSYGTELFNQPQHF
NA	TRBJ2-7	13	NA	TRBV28	TGTGCCAGCAGAGGGGGAAACACCTACGAGCAGTACTTC	CASRGGNTYEQYF
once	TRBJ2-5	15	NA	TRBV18	TGTGCCAGCTCACCCCCGACAGTTAACCAAGAGACCCAGTACTTC	CASSPPTVNQETQYF
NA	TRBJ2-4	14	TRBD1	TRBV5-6	TGTGCCAGCAGCTTGGGCGTCAGGGGGCCGCAACAGTACTTC	CASSLGVRGPQQYF
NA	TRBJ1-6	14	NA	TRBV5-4	TGTGCCAGCAGAAGAGGACTGAAGAATTCACCCCTCCACTTT	CASRRGLKNSPLHF
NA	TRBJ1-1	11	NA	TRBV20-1	TGCAGTTCCTTCTTGAACACTGAAGCTTTCTTT	CSSFLNTEAFF
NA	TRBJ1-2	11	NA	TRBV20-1	TGCAGTGCTTCAGGGGTCGTCGGCTACACCTTC	CSASGVVGYTF
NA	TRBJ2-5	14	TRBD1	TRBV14	TGTGCCAGCAGCCCAGACAGGGGGCGGGAGACCCAGTACTTC	CASSPDRGRETQYF
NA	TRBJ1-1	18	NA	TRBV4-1	TGCGCCAGCAGCCAAGATTCTGACGGATGGGCCCGTGACACTGAAGCTTTCTTT	CASSQDSDGWARDTEAFF
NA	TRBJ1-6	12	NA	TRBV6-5	TGTGCCAGCAATAGGAGGGATTCACCCCTCCACTTT	CASNRRDSPLHF
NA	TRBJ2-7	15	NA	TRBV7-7	TGTGCCAGCAGTTCTGGGACGGGCGGGGCCTACGAGCAGTACTTC	CASSSGTGGAYEQYF
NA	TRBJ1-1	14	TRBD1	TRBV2	TGTGCCAGCAGTGGGGGACAGGGAGAGACTGAAGCTTTCTTT	CASSGGQGETEAFF
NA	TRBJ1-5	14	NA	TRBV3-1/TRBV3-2	TGTGCCAGCAGCCAAGATCCCCAGGGCTGGACCCAGCATTTT	CASSQDPQGWTQHF
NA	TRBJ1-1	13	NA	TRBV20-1	TGCAGTGCTAGTTGGGTGGCGGACACTGAAGCTTTCTTT	CSASWVADTEAFF
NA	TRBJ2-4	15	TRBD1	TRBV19	TGTGCCAGTAGTATAGGGGGACAGGGGACGAGTATTCAGTACTTC	CASSIGGQGTSIQYF
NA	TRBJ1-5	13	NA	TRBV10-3	TGTGCCATCAGGGCACAGGATTATCAGCCCCAGCATTTT	CAIRAQDYQPQHF
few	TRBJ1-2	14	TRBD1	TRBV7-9	TGTGCCAGCAGCGCAAGACAGGGGGATTATGGCTACACCTTC	CASSARQGDYGYTF
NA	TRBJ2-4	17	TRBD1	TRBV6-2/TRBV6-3	TGTGCCAGCAGTCTACCGGACAGGGGGCGAGCCAAAAACATTCAGTACTTC	CASSLPDRGRAKNIQYF
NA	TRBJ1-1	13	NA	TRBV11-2	TGTGCCAGCAGCTTCGGAGGGCTTACTGAAGCTTTCTTT	CASSFGGLTEAFF
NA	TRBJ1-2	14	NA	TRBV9	TGTGCCAGCAGCGTATTGGAACAGTACTATGGCTACACCTTC	CASSVLEQYYGYTF
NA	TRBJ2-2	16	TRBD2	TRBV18	TGTGCCAGCTCACCACGGGAGGGTGCGAACACCGGGGAGCTGTTTTTT	CASSPREGANTGELFF
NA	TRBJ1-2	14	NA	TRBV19	TGTGCCAGTAGTATAGCTTCAAGGGGTCCGGGCTACACCTTC	CASSIASRGPGYTF
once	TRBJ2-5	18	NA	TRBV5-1	TGCGCCAGCAGGTTGTCTTGGCGCTCGCAGGGGAGATTGGAGACCCAGTACTTC	CASRLSWRSQGRLETQYF
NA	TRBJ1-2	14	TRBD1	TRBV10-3	TGTGCCATCACTGCTGGGACAGGGCGGTCTGGCTACACCTTC	CAITAGTGRSGYTF
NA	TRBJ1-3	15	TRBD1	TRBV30	TGTGCCTGGAGTAGGAACAGGGGCTCTGGAAACACCATATATTTT	CAWSRNRGSGNTIYF
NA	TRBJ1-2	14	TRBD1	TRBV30	TGTGCCTGGAACCTCGTAAACAGGGGCGGCGGCTACACCTTC	CAWNLVNRGGGYTF